This TCR beta chain was obtained from a study of T-cell memory formation after mild COVID-19. About the research overall: Largely, the TCR clusters proved donor specific.

V was clipped by 6 bases and J by 4 bases; unmatched bases: 6. Per germline, CDR1 MDHEN and CDR2 SYDVKM. This CDR3 has 14 residues. General study points: Nothing showed for sure that second-wave clones peaking on day 37 were SARS-CoV-2 specific.

Turning to this clonotype: Antigen specificity is unknown.

In TCRdb, the 5' RACE reads were re-called with MiXCR into one record per CDR3 protein. The table shows over 350,000 distinct CDR3 sequences, with roughly 15% occurring only once. The chain is built from TRBV28 and TRBJ1-5, with 7 bases fitting TRBD1. The sequenced material came from PBMCs or a T cell subset sorted from them (not recorded which). The origin of this receptor is a man aged 18 to 29 who had mild COVID-19 (a few samples of this study predate the infection). Cell type and time point are not known. Written as DNA, the CDR3 is TGTGCCAGCAGGCAGGGGGGGTCTAATCAGCCCCAGCATTTT. It yields the protein CASRQGGSNQPQHF.